This T cell receptor beta chain was sequenced during a study of OX40 agonist ivuxolimab in advanced cancers. Across the study: It was ivuxolimab, an agonistic anti-OX40 (CD134) antibody, that patients were treated with. The dose of intravenous ivuxolimab that patients received every 2 weeks ranged from 0.01 to 10 mg/kg. Overall study results and limits: There was clonal expansion of CD4+ and CD8+ blood T cells by week 6 at 0.1 to 3.0 mg/kg.

This table comes from immunoSEQ multiplex PCR, and its TCRdb copy is limited to in-frame clones, with some not included. This table has some 83,000 clones, under 95% appearing once. No patient had autoimmune disease or received systemic immunosuppression. On this clone itself: Its matching antigen is unknown.

CDR1 LNHDA and CDR2 SQIVND come from the germline V gene (reference sequence). V was shortened by 9 bases and J by 4 bases, with 21 bases between the two germline ends. This CDR3 contains 15 residues. The rearrangement links TRBV19 to TRBJ1-1; D gene unclear. The sequence came from an adult with an advanced solid tumor such as melanoma, head and neck, liver or kidney cancer. This sample comprised CD4+ or CD8+ T cells sorted from blood, obtained in a trial of the OX40 agonist ivuxolimab. The CDR3 nucleotides read TGTGCCAGCCTGGCCTTTGGCAGTCGGATCACTGAAGCTTTCTTT. It yields the protein CASLAFGSRITEAFF.